This T cell receptor (beta chain) emerged from a study of cytomegalovirus exposure and HLA in healthy donors. Trimming stripped 3 bases from V and 4 bases from J, with 9 bases between. There are 14 residues in the CDR3. The germline CDR1 and CDR2 sequences are MGHDK and SYGVNS. Some clones are missing from TCRdb's copy, which holds only in-frame ones; the method was immunoSEQ multiplex PCR. The table lists some 110,000 clones, 70% to 90% of them singletons. Details on this clone: Its antigen is still unknown.

Findings and caveats of the study: Subsequent analysis showed first-cohort TCR clusters tending to co-occur in more than 95 validation repertoires.

This TCR derives from a man between 18 and 35 years old in good health and CMV-seropositive. The specimen sequenced was PBMCs. V gene TRBV25-1 combines with J gene TRBJ2-2; D possibly corresponds to TRBD2 (6 bases). This CDR3 reads CASSDAGGTGELFF. As DNA, the CDR3 is TGTGCCAGCAGTGATGCCGGGGGCACCGGGGAGCTGTTTTTT.